This TCR beta chain appears in the sequencing data of a study of PD-1 blockade in classical Hodgkin lymphoma. Study-level findings and limits: Reports described newly diagnosed patients as having lower baseline TCR diversity than healthy donors. Before treatment, complete responders showed about the same diversity as newly diagnosed patients. When nivolumab was started under 1 year after ASCT, patients were excluded.

Turning to this clone: Its target is not known.

Repertoires were generated with immunoSEQ multiplex PCR, while TCRdb's copy carries only in-frame clones and drops some. Of about 17,000 clones in the sample, 70% were seen once. Time point meaning: cycle 4 day 1 (C4D1), after 6 weeks of nivolumab. Every patient relapsed after autologous stem cell transplantation, and brentuximab vedotin exposure varied. CD4+ T cells were purified from thawed PBMCs by negative selection. The clonotype originates from a human donor with classical Hodgkin lymphoma. The source material was CD4+ T cells from blood, sampled before the fourth cycle of nivolumab.

The CDR3 DNA reads as TGTGCCAGCAGTTTATCCCCCCTAGCGGGAAAGTATTTT. Its protein product is CASSLSPLAGKYF. The chain uses TRBV28 and TRBJ2-3; 9 bases match TRBD2. With V trimmed by 1 base and J by 13 bases, 6 bases remained unmatched. The CDR3 has 13 amino acids. Germline-derived CDR1 and CDR2 are MDHEN and SYDVKM.